This T cell receptor (beta chain) emerged from a study of control samples from healthy donors and cancer patients. The germline V gene encodes CDR1 LNHDA and CDR2 SQIVND (reference sequence). The V gene end was trimmed by 4 bases and the J gene end by 1 base; junction bases not matched to a gene: 5. The CDR3 runs to 16 residues. The method was immunoSEQ multiplex PCR; TCRdb's version includes in-frame clones alone and lacks a portion of them. This sample carries some 150,000 clones, around 91% of them seen once, and the ten largest clones take less than 1.6%. The TCR sequence derives from a young woman in good health. Input material: blood. This chain uses TRBV19 with TRBJ1-5; 9 bases fit TRBD1. The DNA of the CDR3 is TGTGCCAGTAGTAGATACGGACAGGGGAGCAATCAGCCCCAGCATTTT. It encodes CASSRYGQGSNQPQHF.